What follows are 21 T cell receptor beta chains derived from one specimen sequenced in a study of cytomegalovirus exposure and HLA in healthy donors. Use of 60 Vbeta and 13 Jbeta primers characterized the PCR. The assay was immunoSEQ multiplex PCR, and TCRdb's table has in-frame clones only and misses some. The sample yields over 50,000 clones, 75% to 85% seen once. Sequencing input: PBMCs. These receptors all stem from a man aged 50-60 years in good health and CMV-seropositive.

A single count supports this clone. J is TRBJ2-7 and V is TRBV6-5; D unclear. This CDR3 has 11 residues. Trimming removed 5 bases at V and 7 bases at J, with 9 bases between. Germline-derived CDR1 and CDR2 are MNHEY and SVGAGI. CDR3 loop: CASSERREQYF. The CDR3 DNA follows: TGTGCCAGCAGTGAAAGGAGAGAGCAGTACTTC.

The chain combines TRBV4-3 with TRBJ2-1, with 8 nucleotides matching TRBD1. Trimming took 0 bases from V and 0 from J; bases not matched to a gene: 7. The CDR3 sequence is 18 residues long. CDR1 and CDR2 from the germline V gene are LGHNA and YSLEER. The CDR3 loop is CASSQDHSQGASYNEQFF. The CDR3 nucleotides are TGCGCCAGCAGCCAAGATCACAGCCAGGGGGCCTCCTACAATGAGCAGTTCTTC.

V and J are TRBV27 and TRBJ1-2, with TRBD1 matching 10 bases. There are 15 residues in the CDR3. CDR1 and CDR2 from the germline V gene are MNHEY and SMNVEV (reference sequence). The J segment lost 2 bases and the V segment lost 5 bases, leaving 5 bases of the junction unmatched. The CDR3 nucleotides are TGTGCCAGCAGTACTCGACAGGGGGCAAACTATGGCTACACCTTC. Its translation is CASSTRQGANYGYTF.

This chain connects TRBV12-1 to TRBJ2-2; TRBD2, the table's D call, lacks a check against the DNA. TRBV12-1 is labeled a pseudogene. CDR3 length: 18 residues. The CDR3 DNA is TGTGCCATCAGCTTTCCCCAGAGGGGATTGGGGGGGATCGGGGAGCTGTTTTTT. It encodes CAISFPQRGLGGIGELFF.

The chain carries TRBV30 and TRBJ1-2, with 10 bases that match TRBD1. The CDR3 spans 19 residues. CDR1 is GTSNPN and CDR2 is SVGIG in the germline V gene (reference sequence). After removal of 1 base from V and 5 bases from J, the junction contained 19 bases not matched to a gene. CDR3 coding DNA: TGTGCCTGGAGTGGTGTTCCGGGTAGGACAGGGGGTGAAAATTATGGCTACACCTTC. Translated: CAWSGVPGRTGGENYGYTF.

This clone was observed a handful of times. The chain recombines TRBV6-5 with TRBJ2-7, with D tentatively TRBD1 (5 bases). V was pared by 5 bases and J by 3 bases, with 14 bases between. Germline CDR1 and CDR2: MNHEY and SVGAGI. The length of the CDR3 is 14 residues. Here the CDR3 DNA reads TGTGCCAGCAGTAACCAGGGAAATAACTACGAGCAGTACTTC. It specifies CASSNQGNNYEQYF.

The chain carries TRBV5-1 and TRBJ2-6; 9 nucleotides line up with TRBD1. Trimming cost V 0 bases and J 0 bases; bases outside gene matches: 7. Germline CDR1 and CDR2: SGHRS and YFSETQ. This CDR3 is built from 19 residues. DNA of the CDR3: TGCGCCAGCAGCTTGGTGGGGGGACAGGGTGCCTCTGGGGCCAACGTCCTGACTTTC. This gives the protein CASSLVGGQGASGANVLTF.

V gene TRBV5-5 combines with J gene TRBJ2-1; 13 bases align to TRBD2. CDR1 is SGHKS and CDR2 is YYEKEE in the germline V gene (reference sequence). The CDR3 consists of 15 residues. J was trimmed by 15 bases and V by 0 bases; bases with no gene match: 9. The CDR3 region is CASSLEWTSGRGGFF. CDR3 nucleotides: TGTGCCAGCAGCTTGGAATGGACTAGCGGGAGAGGTGGGTTCTTC. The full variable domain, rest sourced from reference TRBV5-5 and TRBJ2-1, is DAGVTQSPTHLIKTRGQQVTLRCSPISGHKSVSWYQQVLGQGPQFIFQYYEKEERGRGNFPDRFSARQFPNYSSELNVNALLLGDSALYLCASSLEWTSGRGGFFGPGTRLTVL.

CDR3 loop: CASSLLAGDKDTQYF. CDR3 nucleotide sequence: TGTGCCAGCAGTTTACTAGCGGGAGATAAAGATACGCAGTATTTT. The chain carries TRBV28 and TRBJ2-3, with 10 bases identical to TRBD2. CDR1 is MDHEN and CDR2 is SYDVKM in the germline V gene. This CDR3 spans 15 amino acids. V shed 2 bases, J shed 5 bases, and the junction held 4 bases outside the gene matches.

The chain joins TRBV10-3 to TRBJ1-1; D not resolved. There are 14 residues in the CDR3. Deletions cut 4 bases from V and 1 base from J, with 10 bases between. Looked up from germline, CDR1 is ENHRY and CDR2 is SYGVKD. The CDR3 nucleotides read TGTGCCATCAGTGTTTTAGAGGGGAACACTGAAGCTTTCTTT. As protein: CAISVLEGNTEAFF.

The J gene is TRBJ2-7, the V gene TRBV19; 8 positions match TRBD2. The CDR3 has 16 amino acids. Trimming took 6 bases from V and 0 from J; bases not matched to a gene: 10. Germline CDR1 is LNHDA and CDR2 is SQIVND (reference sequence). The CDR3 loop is CASSSPGLANSYEQYF. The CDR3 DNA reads TGTGCCAGTAGCTCCCCTGGACTAGCCAACTCCTACGAGCAGTACTTC.

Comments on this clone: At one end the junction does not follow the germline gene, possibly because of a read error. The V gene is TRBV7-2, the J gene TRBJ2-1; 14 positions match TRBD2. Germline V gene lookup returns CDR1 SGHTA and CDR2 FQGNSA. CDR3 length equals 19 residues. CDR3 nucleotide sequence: TGTGCCAGCACCTTAAAACCTCTGACTAGCGGGAGGGGGTACAATGAGCAGTTCTTC. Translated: CASTLKPLTSGRGYNEQFF.

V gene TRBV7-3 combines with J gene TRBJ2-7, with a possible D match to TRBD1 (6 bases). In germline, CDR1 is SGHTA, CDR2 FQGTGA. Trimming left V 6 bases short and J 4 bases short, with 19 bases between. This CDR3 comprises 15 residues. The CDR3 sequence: CASSLTGNVGYEQYF. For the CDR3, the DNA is TGTGCCAGCAGTCTCACAGGGAACGTTGGTTACGAGCAGTACTTC.

CDR3 DNA sequence: TGTGCCAGCTCACCCGTCCTAGACCGTTCGGGTGAAAAACTGTTTTTT. Its protein is CASSPVLDRSGEKLFF. This chain uses TRBV18 with TRBJ1-4; D ambiguous. Trimming left V 3 bases short and J 7 bases short, with 18 bases between. The V gene's germline CDR1 is KGHSH and CDR2 LQKENI. The CDR3 contains 16 residues.

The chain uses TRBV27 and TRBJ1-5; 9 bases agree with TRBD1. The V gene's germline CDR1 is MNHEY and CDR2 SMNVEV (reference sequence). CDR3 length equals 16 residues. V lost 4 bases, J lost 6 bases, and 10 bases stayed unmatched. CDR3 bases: TGTGCCAGCAGTTCGTCCGGACAGGGGAATCGTCAGCCCCAGCATTTT. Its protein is CASSSSGQGNRQPQHF.

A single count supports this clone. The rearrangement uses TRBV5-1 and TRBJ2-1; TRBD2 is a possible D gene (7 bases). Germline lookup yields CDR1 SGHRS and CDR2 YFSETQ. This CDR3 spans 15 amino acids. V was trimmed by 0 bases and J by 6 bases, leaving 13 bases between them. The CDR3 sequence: CASSLAGGRVNEQFF. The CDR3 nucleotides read TGCGCCAGCAGCTTGGCGGGGGGCAGGGTCAATGAGCAGTTCTTC.

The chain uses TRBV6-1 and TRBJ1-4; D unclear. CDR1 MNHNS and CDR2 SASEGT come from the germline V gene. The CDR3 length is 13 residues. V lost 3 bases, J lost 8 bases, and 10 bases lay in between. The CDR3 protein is CASSEYSPEKLFF. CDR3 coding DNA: TGTGCCAGCAGTGAGTACAGTCCGGAAAAACTGTTTTTT.

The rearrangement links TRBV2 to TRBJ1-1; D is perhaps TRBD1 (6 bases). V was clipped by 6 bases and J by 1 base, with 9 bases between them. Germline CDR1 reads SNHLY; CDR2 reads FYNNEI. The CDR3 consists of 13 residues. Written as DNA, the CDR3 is TGTGCCAGCAGACTGACAGGGAACACTGAAGCTTTCTTT. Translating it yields CASRLTGNTEAFF.

This CDR3 is CASTSGTGVSPLHF. As DNA, the CDR3 is TGCGCCAGCACCTCAGGGACAGGGGTTTCACCCCTCCACTTT. The chain joins TRBV4-1 to TRBJ1-6; TRBD1 matches at 10 bases. Germline V gives CDR1 MGHRA, CDR2 YSYEKL. The CDR3 runs 14 residues. Losses at the gene ends were 7 bases for V and 9 bases for J; bases not matched to a gene: 6.

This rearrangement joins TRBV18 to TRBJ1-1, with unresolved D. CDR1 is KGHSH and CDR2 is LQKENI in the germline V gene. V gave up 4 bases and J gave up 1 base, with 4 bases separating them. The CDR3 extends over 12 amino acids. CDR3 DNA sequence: TGTGCCAGCTCACACACGAACACTGAAGCTTTCTTT. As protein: CASSHTNTEAFF.

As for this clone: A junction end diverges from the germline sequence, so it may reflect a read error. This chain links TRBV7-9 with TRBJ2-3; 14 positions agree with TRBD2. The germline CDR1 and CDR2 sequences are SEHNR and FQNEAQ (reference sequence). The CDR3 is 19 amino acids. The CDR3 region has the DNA TGTTCCAGCATTCGTCGGGGGCCGACTAGCGGGGGGGAGCCGGAGACGCAGTATTTT. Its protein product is CSSIRRGPTSGGEPETQYF. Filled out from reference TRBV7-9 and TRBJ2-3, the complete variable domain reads DTGVSQNPRHKITKRGQNVTFRCDPISEHNRLYWYRQTLGQGPEFLTYFQNEAQLEKSRLLSDRFSAERPKGSFSTLEIQRTEQGDSAMYLCSSIRRGPTSGGEPETQYFGPGTRLTVL.